This T cell receptor beta chain was sequenced for a study of PD-L1 blockade in urothelial cancer (TCRdb year 2017). Regarding the complete study: Therapy was started around 2014 for all patients, and atezolizumab 1,200 mg was administered intravenously every 3 weeks. About 90% of the roughly 29 patients were identified as males with urothelial cancer of bladder origin, and a prior smoking history was reported by 18 of 29 patients. An ECOG performance status of 0 or 1 was recorded for the patients, and 0 to 3 prior chemotherapy regimens had been received by the patients. Blood samples were analyzed at 3 weeks after treatment start (second dose) and at 6 weeks after treatment start. A median of around 150,000 T cells and 85,000 or so unique TCRs was obtained from blood samples, and a median clonality of approximately 0.08 was observed. The study was an exploratory multi-omic analysis of somatic, immune and clinical correlates of response to PD-L1 blockade with atezolizumab in urothelial cancer. TCR sequencing covered pretreatment tumor samples and matched, serially collected peripheral blood taken before and after atezolizumab treatment. Durable clinical benefit meant progression-free survival longer than 6 months, and TCR features were also tested against progression-free and overall survival. In the same patients who had TCR sequencing, pretreatment tumors also underwent whole exome sequencing and RNA sequencing. Durable clinical benefit was achieved by nine patients and was not achieved by 20 patients. Pretreatment blood TCR-seq was available for nearly 30 patients, at least one posttreatment blood collection was obtained for about 24 patients, and tumor TCR-seq was available for about 24 patients. Broader findings and caveats from the paper: Greater expansion of tumor-associated TCR clones in peripheral blood 3 weeks after the start of treatment was observed in patients with durable benefit (n of about 21, p = 0.022). Because the sample size was small (n = 29) and many of the analyses were exploratory, the results are meant to be hypothesis-generating. Improved progression-free and overall survival was associated with having pretreatment peripheral blood TCR clonality below the median.

CDR1 WSHSY and CDR2 SAAADI are derived from the germline V gene. Including the terminal cysteine and phenylalanine, the CDR3 comprises 13 residues. The entry retains the CDR3 DNA only, 39 bases that are in frame from base 1. V and J are truncated by 0 bases and 6 bases respectively, leaving an intervening sequence of 9 bases. In light of the paper, this sample's time point label describes: pretreatment peripheral blood. The cohort included 29 patients with locally advanced or metastatic urothelial carcinoma who were treated at Memorial Sloan Kettering on a trial protocol. Peripheral blood mononuclear cells were collected pretreatment and during treatment, with between 1 and 8 total time points per patient. The Qiagen DNeasy Blood extraction kit was used to purify genomic DNA from total PBMCs and tumor samples. PBMCs were collected pretreatment and during treatment and were isolated and stored as previously described.

Note on this clone: The specificity of this receptor is unknown. Base-call qualities are not available, and no considerably larger clone is one nucleotide away.

Each PCR received spiked-in synthetic TCR analog templates so that absolute template abundance could be estimated from read counts. The immunoSEQ assay used bias-controlled V and J gene primers to amplify TCRbeta CDR3 regions from genomic DNA. Sequencing of rearranged TCRbeta segments was done at approximately 20X coverage. Concerning the study's data processing: Clustering was used to correct sequencing errors, and CDR3s were annotated against IMGT so that V, D and J genes could be assigned. Only productive TCRbeta rearrangements were used in downstream analyses, excluding out-of-frame or stop-codon sequences. Clonality was computed as one minus Shannon entropy normalized by the log of the number of unique productive sequences. Fisher's exact test with Benjamini-Hochberg correction, at a threshold of adjusted p below 0.01, was used to find clones that differed between time points or between blood and tumor. As stored in TCRdb, this immuneACCESS dataset retains in-frame rearrangements with V and J assigned. A fraction of the clones does not appear; measured against another copy, unresolved V genes explain less than half of the discrepancy, and the remainder lacks a known reason. V and J calls and clone size are given by that table; D and trimming were obtained from the DNA. The table for this sample lists 30,000 to 40,000 clones; around 81% of them were counted only once. The ten largest clonotypes hold about 15% of the sample.

The TCR sequence derives from a man older than 75 with urothelial cancer. The rearrangement combines TRBV10-2 with TRBJ2-7; no D gene call is confident. Sample: PBMCs, taken around atezolizumab (anti-PD-L1) treatment. The DNA reads as follows: TGCGCCAGCAGTGAGTCGTGGGCCGCCGAGCAGTACTTC. This encodes CASSESWAAEQYF.